Presented here are 21 T cell receptor beta chains from one specimen sequenced in a study of blood T cell repertoires in COVID-19 (dated by TCRdb to 2019 to 2021). The library was obtained by the immunoSEQ multiplex PCR assay. TCRdb took this table from immuneACCESS and kept in-frame rearrangements with V and J called. Such tables lack part of the clones; where checked against another copy, unresolved V genes explain under half of the gap, and the rest is unexplained. The sample table records around 250,000 clones; about 83% of these occur just once. Approximately 13% of the sample belongs to the ten largest clones. Sequencing was performed on peripheral blood. These receptors were obtained from a man at least 80 years old with acute or convalescent COVID-19.

V and J are TRBV9 and TRBJ1-1; the D gene is possibly TRBD1 (6 bases). Germline assignment: CDR1 SGDLS and CDR2 YYNGEE. V gave up 3 bases and J gave up 1 base, with 13 bases separating them. The CDR3 sequence is 15 residues long. The CDR3: CASSAQGRGNTEAFF. For the CDR3, the DNA is TGTGCCAGCAGCGCCCAGGGGAGGGGGAACACTGAAGCTTTCTTT.

In its sample, this clone was seen a few times. The chain joins TRBV5-1 to TRBJ1-6; D call uncertain. Trimming took off 0 bases at V and 13 bases at J, with 11 bases between the two ends. The CDR3 has 13 amino acids. CDR1 is SGHRS, CDR2 YFSETQ, per germline. In DNA, the CDR3 is TGCGCCAGCAGCTTGGAGAGGCTCGCCCCCCTCCACTTT. Encoded protein: CASSLERLAPLHF. The full variable domain, its missing parts supplied by reference TRBV5-1 and TRBJ1-6, is KAGVTQTPRYLIKTRGQQVTLSCSPISGHRSVSWYQQTPGQGLQFLFEYFSETQRNKGNFPGRFSGRQFSNSRSEMNVSTLELGDSALYLCASSLERLAPLHFGNGTRLTVT.

V usage is TRBV5-1 and J usage is TRBJ2-7, with 9 nucleotides matching TRBD1. The CDR3 consists of 14 residues. The germline CDR1 and CDR2 sequences are SGHRS and YFSETQ. V shed 2 bases and J 5 bases; nucleotides not matched to a gene: 5. The CDR3 region has the DNA TGCGCCAGCAGCTTACAGGGGGCGCTGAACGAGCAGTACTTC. Protein product: CASSLQGALNEQYF. The entire variable domain, with the rest obtained from reference TRBV5-1 and TRBJ2-7, is as follows: KAGVTQTPRYLIKTRGQQVTLSCSPISGHRSVSWYQQTPGQGLQFLFEYFSETQRNKGNFPGRFSGRQFSNSRSEMNVSTLELGDSALYLCASSLQGALNEQYFGPGTRLTVT.

This clone was seen only a few times. V is TRBV4-3 and J is TRBJ1-5; TRBD1 might be the D (5 bases). This CDR3 has 15 amino acids. Trimming took 0 bases from V and 7 from J, leaving 13 bases between them. Germline lookup yields CDR1 LGHNA and CDR2 YSLEER. Here the CDR3 reads CASSQESEGQQPQHF. The DNA of the CDR3 is TGCGCCAGCAGCCAAGAATCGGAGGGGCAACAGCCCCAGCATTTT.

This sequence joins TRBV6-5 and TRBJ2-7, with a weak D call TRBD2 (5 bases). This CDR3 is built from 13 residues. Germline V gene data show CDR1 as MNHEY and CDR2 as SVGAGI. Trimming shortened V by 5 bases and J by 7 bases, and 15 bases separated the two germline ends. CDR3 in amino acids: CASSRDGVGEQYF. For the CDR3, the DNA is TGTGCCAGCAGTCGCGACGGGGTTGGTGAGCAGTACTTC.

V is TRBV6-2 or TRBV6-3 and J is TRBJ2-7; 9 nucleotides align to TRBD1. After removal of 4 bases from V and 7 bases from J, the junction contained 14 bases not matched to a gene. Per germline, CDR1 MNHEY and CDR2 SVGEGT. The CDR3 has 16 residues. CDR3 sequence: CASSSQWDRELGEQYF. In DNA, the CDR3 is TGTGCCAGCAGTTCCCAATGGGACAGGGAACTTGGTGAGCAGTACTTC.

The rearrangement uses TRBV15 and TRBJ1-6; 8 bases are a match to TRBD1. CDR1 LNHNV and CDR2 YYDKDF come from the germline V gene (reference sequence). The ends lost 3 bases at V and 8 bases at J; junction bases unmatched: 6. The CDR3 is made up of 15 amino acids. This CDR3 reads CATSRDRANDSPLHF. DNA for the CDR3: TGTGCCACCAGCAGGGACAGGGCGAACGATTCACCCCTCCACTTT.

V is TRBV2 and J is TRBJ2-3; possibly TRBD1 for D (6 bases). The CDR3 has 11 residues. Trimming cost V 6 bases and J 9 bases, with 10 bases left between them. Looked up from germline, CDR1 is SNHLY and CDR2 is FYNNEI. The CDR3 DNA reads as TGTGCCAGCAGCCCGAGGGGGACGCAGTATTTT. It translates to CASSPRGTQYF. The entire variable domain, with the rest obtained from reference TRBV2 and TRBJ2-3, is as follows: EPEVTQTPSHQVTQMGQEVILRCVPISNHLYFYWYRQILGQKVEFLVSFYNNEISEKSEIFDDQFSVERPDGSNFTLKIRSTKLEDSAMYFCASSPRGTQYFGPGTRLTVL.

The chain recombines TRBV5-1 with TRBJ1-2; the D is unclear. V gave up 0 bases and J gave up 2 bases, with 8 bases separating them. CDR1 and CDR2 from the germline V gene are SGHRS and YFSETQ. The CDR3 extends over 14 amino acids. The CDR3 DNA reads as TGCGCCAGCAGCTTGGCGACGGAGAACTATGGCTACACCTTC. This codes for CASSLATENYGYTF.

V gene TRBV9 combines with J gene TRBJ2-1, with 12 bases fitting TRBD2. There are 16 residues in the CDR3. The trim removed 1 base at V and 9 bases at J, leaving 8 bases unmatched. Germline V CDR1 and CDR2: SGDLS, YYNGEE. Written as DNA, the CDR3 is TGTGCCAGCAGCGTAACCCTAGCGGGAGGGCCTAGTGAGCAGTTCTTC. The encoded protein is CASSVTLAGGPSEQFF.

The chain couples TRBV6-5 to TRBJ1-1; 10 positions match TRBD1. V gave up 6 bases and J gave up 1 base; unmatched junction bases: 5. CDR3 length: 15 amino acids. Germline CDR1 MNHEY, CDR2 SVGAGI. The CDR3 reads CASRRQGARNTEAFF. In DNA form, the CDR3 reads TGTGCCAGCAGGCGACAGGGGGCGAGGAACACTGAAGCTTTCTTT.

This sequence joins TRBV3-1 (or the pseudogene TRBV3-2) and TRBJ2-4, with D possibly TRBD2 on 7 matching bases. The V end was cut by 0 bases, the J end by 0 bases, with 12 bases between. Germline CDR1 reads LGHDT; CDR2 reads YNNKEL (reference sequence). CDR3 length: 17 amino acids. This chain's CDR3 is CASSQDSGGRAKNIQYF. CDR3 bases: TGTGCCAGCAGCCAAGACTCGGGGGGCCGAGCCAAAAACATTCAGTACTTC.

This clone was found once. The CDR3 coding sequence is TGTGCCAGCAGTTACCCCAGTATCGAAGCTTTCTTT. Amino acids: CASSYPSIEAFF. V usage is TRBV6-2 or TRBV6-3 and J usage is TRBJ1-1; D is unclear. Germline assignment: CDR1 MNHEY and CDR2 SVGEGT. CDR3 length: 12 residues. Trimming removed 2 bases from V and 8 bases from J, with 9 bases in between.

The chain joins TRBV24-1 to TRBJ1-5, with D hard to call. Trimming removed 1 base from V and 6 bases from J, with 9 bases in between. Germline V lookup: CDR1 KGHDR, CDR2 SFDVKD. This CDR3 spans 14 amino acids. The CDR3 is CATSDFRVGQPQHF. CDR3 coding DNA: TGTGCCACCAGTGATTTTCGGGTAGGTCAGCCCCAGCATTTT.

J is TRBJ2-3 and V is TRBV9; no firm D call. V was cut by 2 bases and J by 2 bases, with 12 bases left in between. Per the germline V gene, CDR1 is SGDLS and CDR2 is YYNGEE. The CDR3 has 15 amino acids. DNA for the CDR3: TGTGCCAGCAGCGTTGATAGAATGCTCACAGATACGCAGTATTTT. It translates to CASSVDRMLTDTQYF.

This rearrangement joins TRBV4-1 to TRBJ1-2; D not certain. Germline lookup yields CDR1 MGHRA and CDR2 YSYEKL. V was cut by 3 bases and J by 4 bases, with 12 bases left in between. The CDR3 has 14 amino acids. The CDR3 region has the DNA TGCGCCAGCAGCCAGCCCGCCCGCGGCTATGGCTACACCTTC. Its translation is CASSQPARGYGYTF.

The CDR3 DNA follows: TGTGCCAGCAGCCCAGACAACTCTGGAAACACCATATATTTT. Amino acids: CASSPDNSGNTIYF. The chain recombines TRBV7-9 with TRBJ1-3; D remains ambiguous. Germline CDR1 and CDR2: SEHNR and FQNEAQ (reference sequence). Trimming took off 5 bases at V and 0 bases at J, with 8 bases between the two ends. The CDR3 contains 14 residues.

This chain links TRBV19 with TRBJ1-5, with TRBD1 identical over 10 bases. The germline V gene has CDR1 LNHDA and CDR2 SQIVND (reference sequence). CDR3 size: 14 residues. With V trimmed by 8 bases and J by 3 bases, 4 bases remained unmatched. CDR3 in DNA: TGTGCCAGTTGGGACAGGGGAAACAATCAGCCCCAGCATTTT. Its translation is CASWDRGNNQPQHF.

The V call is TRBV7-9, the J call TRBJ2-5; 11 bases align to TRBD2. J lost 4 bases, V lost 2 bases, and 0 bases had no gene match. The germline gives CDR1 SEHNR, CDR2 FQNEAQ (reference sequence). The CDR3 is 14 residues long. CDR3 coding DNA: TGTGCCAGCAGCTTAACTAGCGGGAGAGAGACCCAGTACTTC. This sequence encodes CASSLTSGRETQYF.

The chain couples TRBV27 to TRBJ2-1; TRBD1 matches 11 bases. Unmatched junction bases numbered 7, after V lost 4 bases and J lost 8 bases. Per germline, CDR1 MNHEY and CDR2 SMNVEV (reference sequence). CDR3 length equals 15 residues. CDR3 in DNA: TGTGCCAGCAGTTCAGCAGGACAGGGGGCCGATGAGCAGTTCTTC. Its protein is CASSSAGQGADEQFF.

The rearrangement joins TRBV5-5 to TRBJ1-5; D is ambiguous. The germline CDR1 and CDR2 sequences are SGHKS and YYEKEE (reference sequence). Trimming removed 5 bases from V and 7 bases from J, with 10 bases in between. The CDR3 totals 12 residues. CDR3 protein: CASSSVLQPQHF. CDR3 sequence (DNA): TGTGCCAGCAGTAGTGTGTTGCAGCCCCAGCATTTT.